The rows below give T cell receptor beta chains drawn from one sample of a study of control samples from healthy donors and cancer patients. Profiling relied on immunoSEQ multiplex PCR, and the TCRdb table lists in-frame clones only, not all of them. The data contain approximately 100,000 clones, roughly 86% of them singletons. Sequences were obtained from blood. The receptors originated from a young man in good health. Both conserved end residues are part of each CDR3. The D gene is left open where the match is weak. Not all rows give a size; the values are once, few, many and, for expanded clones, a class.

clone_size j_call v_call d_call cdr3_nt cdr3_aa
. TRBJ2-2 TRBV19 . TGTGCCAGTAGTCGGTCAGGGGTAGGCGGGGAGCTGTTTTTT CASSRSGVGGELFF
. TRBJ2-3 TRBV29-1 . TGCAGCGTCTCCCCTGCTAGCACAGATACGCAGTATTTT CSVSPASTDTQYF
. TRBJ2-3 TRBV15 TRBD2 TGTGCCATCTTTCCGGGACTAGCGGGGCCAGGGGATACGCAGTATTTT CAIFPGLAGPGDTQYF
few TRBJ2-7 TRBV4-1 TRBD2 TGCGCCAGCAGCCTAGCGGGGGGTTCCTACGAGCAGTACTTC CASSLAGGSYEQYF
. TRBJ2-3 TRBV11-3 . TGTGCCAGCAGCTTAGAGGGGGCGGCAGATACGCAGTATTTT CASSLEGAADTQYF
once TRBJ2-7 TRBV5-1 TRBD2 TGCGCCAGCAGAGAAGGACTAGCGGGTTACGAGCAGTACTTC CASREGLAGYEQYF
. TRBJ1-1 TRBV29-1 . TGCAGCGTTGTGGGAACACTGATACCGGGCGCTTTCTTT CSVVGTLIPGAFF
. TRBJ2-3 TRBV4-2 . TGTGCCAGCAGCCAAGTAGGACAGATAATCACCACAGATACGCAGTATTTT CASSQVGQIITTDTQYF
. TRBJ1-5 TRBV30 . TGTGCCTGGAGTGTCAGGTCCAATCAGCCCCAGCATTTT CAWSVRSNQPQHF
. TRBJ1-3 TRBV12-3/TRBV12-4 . TGTGCCAGCAGCGACAGAGTGAGAAACACCATATATTTT CASSDRVRNTIYF
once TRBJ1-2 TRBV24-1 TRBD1 TGTGCCACCAGTGATGCACCCGCCGGGACAGGGGGCTATGGCTACACCTTC CATSDAPAGTGGYGYTF
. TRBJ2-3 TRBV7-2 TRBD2 TGTGCCAGCAGCCTCGGACTAGCGGGGATCACAGATACGCAGTATTTT CASSLGLAGITDTQYF
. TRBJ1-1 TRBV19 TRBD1 TGTGCCAGTAGTTCAAGACAGGGGGCGAACACTGAAGCTTTCTTT CASSSRQGANTEAFF
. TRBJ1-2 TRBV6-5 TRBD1 TGTGCCAGCAGTTCGCAGGGGGCTGGCTACACCTTC CASSSQGAGYTF
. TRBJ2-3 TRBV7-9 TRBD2 TGTGCCAGCAGTCGCGTAGCGGGGGGCACAGATACGCAGTATTTT CASSRVAGGTDTQYF
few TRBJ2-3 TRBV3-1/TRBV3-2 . TGTGCCAGCAGCCAAGCTAGGGGAGGCACAGATACGCAGTATTTT CASSQARGGTDTQYF
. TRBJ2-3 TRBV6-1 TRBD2 TGTGCCAGCAGTGATGGGACGGGGGGGCAGGAGGGAGATACGCAGTATTTT CASSDGTGGQEGDTQYF
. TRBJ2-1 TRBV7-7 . TGTGCCAGCAGCTTAGGAGCAGACGGGTGGAATGAGCAGTTCTTC CASSLGADGWNEQFF
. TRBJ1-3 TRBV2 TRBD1 TGTGCCAGTGGGACAGGGATGAGCGGAAACACCATATATTTT CASGTGMSGNTIYF
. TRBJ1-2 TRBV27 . TGTGCCAGCACCCCGGCTGGGGGTTCTAATGGCTACACCTTC CASTPAGGSNGYTF
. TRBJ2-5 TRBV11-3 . TGTGCCAGCAGCCCTGGGGGCCTAGGGGGTCAAGAGACCCAGTACTTC CASSPGGLGGQETQYF
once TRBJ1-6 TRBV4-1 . TGCGCCAGCAGCCAAGAGGGGGGGAGCTCCTATAATTCACCCCTCCACTTT CASSQEGGSSYNSPLHF